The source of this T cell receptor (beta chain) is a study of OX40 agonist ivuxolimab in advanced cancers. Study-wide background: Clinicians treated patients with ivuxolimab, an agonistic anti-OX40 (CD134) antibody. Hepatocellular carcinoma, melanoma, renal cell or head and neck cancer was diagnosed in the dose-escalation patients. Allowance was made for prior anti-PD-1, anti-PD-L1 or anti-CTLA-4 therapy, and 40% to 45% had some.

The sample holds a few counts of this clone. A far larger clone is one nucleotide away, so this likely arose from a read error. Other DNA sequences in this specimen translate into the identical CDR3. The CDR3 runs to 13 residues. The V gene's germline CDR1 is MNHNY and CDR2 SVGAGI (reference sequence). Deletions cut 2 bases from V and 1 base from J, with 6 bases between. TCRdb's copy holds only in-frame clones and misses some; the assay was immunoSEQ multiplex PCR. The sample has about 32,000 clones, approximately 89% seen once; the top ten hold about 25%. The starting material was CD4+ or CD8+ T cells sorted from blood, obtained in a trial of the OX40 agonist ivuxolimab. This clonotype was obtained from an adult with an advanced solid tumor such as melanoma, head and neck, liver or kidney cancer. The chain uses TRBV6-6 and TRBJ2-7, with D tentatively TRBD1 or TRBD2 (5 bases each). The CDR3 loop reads CASSYGGSYEQYF. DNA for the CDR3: TGTGCCAGCAGTTACGGGGGATCCTACGAGCAGTACTTC.